The present T cell receptor beta chain was sequenced within a study of CXCR3-negative and CXCR3-positive naive CD8 T cells. Points from the study as a whole: Cryopreservation partially lowered CXCR3 expression, so most assays used fresh PBMCs.

Turning to this clonotype: Antigen: not known.

Through 5' RACE with UMI labels, the TRB cDNA libraries were prepared. From the 5' RACE reads, TCRdb lists one entry per CDR3 protein and no DNA. This sample carries approximately 41,000 distinct CDR3 sequences, with about 10% going to the ten biggest clones. CDR3 length: 16 amino acids. Germline CDR1 is SGHVS and CDR2 is FQNEAQ. Source material: memory CD8+ T cells from blood. The chain employs TRBV7-8 and TRBJ2-5; TCRdb picks TRBD2, but there is no DNA to check that call. This clonotype was obtained from a human donor in good health. Some clones in this sample may be carry-over from other donors' samples. CDR3 amino acids: CASSSTGTSGVLTQYF.